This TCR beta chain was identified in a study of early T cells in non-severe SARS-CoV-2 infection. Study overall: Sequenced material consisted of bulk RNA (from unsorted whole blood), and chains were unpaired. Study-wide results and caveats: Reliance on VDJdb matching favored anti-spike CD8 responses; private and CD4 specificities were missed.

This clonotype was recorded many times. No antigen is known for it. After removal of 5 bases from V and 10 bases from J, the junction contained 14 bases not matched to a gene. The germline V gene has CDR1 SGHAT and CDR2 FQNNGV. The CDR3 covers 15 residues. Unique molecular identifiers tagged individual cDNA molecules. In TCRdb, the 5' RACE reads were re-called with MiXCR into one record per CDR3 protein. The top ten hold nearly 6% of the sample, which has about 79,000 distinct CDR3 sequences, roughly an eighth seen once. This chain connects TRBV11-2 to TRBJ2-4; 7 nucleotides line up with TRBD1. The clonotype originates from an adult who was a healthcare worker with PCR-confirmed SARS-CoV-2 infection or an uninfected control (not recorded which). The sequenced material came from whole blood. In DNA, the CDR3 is TGTGCCAGCAGCGAAAGCGTCAGGGGGTCCCCAATTCAGTACTTC. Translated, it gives CASSESVRGSPIQYF.